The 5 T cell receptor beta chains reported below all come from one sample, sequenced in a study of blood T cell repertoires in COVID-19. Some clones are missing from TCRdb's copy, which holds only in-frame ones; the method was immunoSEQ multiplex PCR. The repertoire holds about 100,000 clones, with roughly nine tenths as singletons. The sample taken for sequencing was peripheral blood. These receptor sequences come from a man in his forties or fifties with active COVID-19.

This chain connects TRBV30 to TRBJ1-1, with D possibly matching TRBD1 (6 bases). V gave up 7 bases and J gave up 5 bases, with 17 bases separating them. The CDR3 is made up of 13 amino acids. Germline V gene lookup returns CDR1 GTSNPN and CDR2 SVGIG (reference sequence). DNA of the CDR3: TGTGCCTCCGATGACAGGTTGGGAACTGAAGCTTTCTTT. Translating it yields CASDDRLGTEAFF.

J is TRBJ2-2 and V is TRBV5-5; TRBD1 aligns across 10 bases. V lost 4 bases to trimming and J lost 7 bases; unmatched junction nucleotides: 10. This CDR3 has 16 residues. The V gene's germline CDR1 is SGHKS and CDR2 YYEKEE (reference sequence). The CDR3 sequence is CASSLGQGVWDGELFF. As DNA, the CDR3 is TGTGCCAGCAGCCTCGGACAGGGGGTCTGGGACGGGGAGCTGTTTTTT.

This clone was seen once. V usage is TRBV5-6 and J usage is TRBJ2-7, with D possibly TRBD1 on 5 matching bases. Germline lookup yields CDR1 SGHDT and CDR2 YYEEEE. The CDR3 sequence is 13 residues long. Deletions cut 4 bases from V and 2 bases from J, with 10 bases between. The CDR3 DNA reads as TGTGCCAGCAGCAAAGACAGAGCCTACGAGCAGTACGTC. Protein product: CASSKDRAYEQYV.

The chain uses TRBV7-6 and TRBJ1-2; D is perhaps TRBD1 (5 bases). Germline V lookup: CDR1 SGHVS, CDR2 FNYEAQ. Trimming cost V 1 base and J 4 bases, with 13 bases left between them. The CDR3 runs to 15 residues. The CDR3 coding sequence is TGTGCCAGCAGCTTAGTTATTGGGGCTCCCTATGGCTACACCTTC. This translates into CASSLVIGAPYGYTF.

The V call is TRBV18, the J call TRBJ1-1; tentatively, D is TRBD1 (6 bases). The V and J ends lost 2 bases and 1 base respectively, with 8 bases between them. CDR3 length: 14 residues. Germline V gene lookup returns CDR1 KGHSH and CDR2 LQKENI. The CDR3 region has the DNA TGTGCCAGCTCACCAGTAGGGGGGAACACTGAAGCTTTCTTT. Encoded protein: CASSPVGGNTEAFF. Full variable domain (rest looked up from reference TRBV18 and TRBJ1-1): NAGVMQNPRHLVRRRGQEARLRCSPMKGHSHVYWYRQLPEEGLKFMVYLQKENIIDESGMPKERFSAEFPKEGPSILRIQQVVRGDSAAYFCASSPVGGNTEAFFGQGTRLTVV.